What follows describes a single T cell receptor (beta chain). The record originates from a study of T-cell memory formation after mild COVID-19. Germline values: CDR1 GTSNPN, CDR2 SVGIG (reference sequence). Trimming left V 3 bases short and J 0 bases short, with 9 bases between. The CDR3 extends over 14 amino acids. TCRdb called the 5' RACE reads again in MiXCR, with one record for every CDR3 protein. The data hold 150,000 to 200,000 distinct CDR3 sequences, with 11% observed a single time. This chain joins TRBV30 and TRBJ2-1, with D unclear. The sample comprised PBMCs or a T cell subset sorted from them (not recorded which). The sequence came from a man aged 18 to 35 who had mild COVID-19 (a few samples of this study predate the infection). Cell type and time point are not known. CDR3 residues: CAWRRVGSYNEQFF. The CDR3 DNA reads as TGTGCCTGGAGAAGGGTCGGCTCCTACAATGAGCAGTTCTTC.